What follows are 6 T cell receptor beta chains derived from one specimen sequenced in a study of early T cells in non-severe SARS-CoV-2 infection. TCRdb re-called the 5' RACE reads with MiXCR, one entry per CDR3 protein. Here the sample spans about 71,000 distinct CDR3 sequences, around 11% being singletons. The input for sequencing was whole blood, taken at baseline. The receptors derive from an adult who was a healthcare worker with PCR-confirmed SARS-CoV-2 infection or an uninfected control (not recorded which).

Ten or more counts support this clonotype. The V and J genes are TRBV20-1 and TRBJ2-5, with unresolved D. Per germline, CDR1 DFQATT and CDR2 SNEGSKA (reference sequence). Trimming stripped 2 bases from V and 4 bases from J, with 14 bases between. The CDR3 is 14 residues long. CDR3 nucleotide sequence: TGCAGTGCTAGATTCCCCCCATTTCCAGAGACCCAGTACTTC. It specifies CSARFPPFPETQYF.

Note on this clonotype: Germline and junction disagree at one end, which may indicate a read error. The CDR3 coding sequence is TGCAGTGCGGAGACTAGCTCTTTT. Its protein product is CSAETSSF. The chain employs TRBV20-1 and TRBJ2-3; 7 positions match TRBD2. The length of the CDR3 is 8 residues. Germline assignment: CDR1 DFQATT and CDR2 SNEGSKA (reference sequence).

This clonotype was picked up a small number of times. This chain connects TRBV6-2 or TRBV6-3 to TRBJ2-3; 8 nucleotides agree with TRBD2. The CDR3 totals 13 residues. J gave up 6 bases and V 3 bases, and 2 bases lay outside the gene matches. Germline CDR1 and CDR2: MNHEY and SVGEGT. CDR3 in DNA: TGTGCCAGCAGTTATAGCGGGGTCGATACGCAGTATTTT. This gives the protein CASSYSGVDTQYF.

This clonotype was picked up many times. This rearrangement joins TRBV11-2 to TRBJ1-6; no definite D call. The V end lost 3 bases, the J end lost 10 bases, and 22 bases lay between the germline ends. The CDR3 totals 17 residues. Germline V CDR1 and CDR2: SGHAT, FQNNGV. CDR3 residues: CASSFRRGTISGSPLHF. CDR3 DNA sequence: TGTGCCAGCAGCTTTAGGCGGGGAACCATATCGGGCTCACCCCTCCACTTT.

This clonotype was seen ten or more times. The chain links TRBV29-1 to TRBJ2-1, with D unclear. Germline V CDR1 and CDR2: SQVTM, ANQGSEA. The length of the CDR3 is 12 residues. Between the trimmed V and J ends, which lost 4 bases and 0 bases, there was a span of 4 bases. Here the CDR3 reads CSVGSSYNEQFF. The CDR3, as DNA: TGCAGCGTTGGTTCCTCCTACAATGAGCAGTTCTTC.

The J gene is TRBJ2-5, the V gene TRBV11-2, with TRBD1 matching 8 bases. Germline V lookup: CDR1 SGHAT, CDR2 FQNNGV. With V trimmed by 5 bases and J by 5 bases, 4 bases remained unmatched. The CDR3 is 13 amino acids. CDR3 in DNA: TGTGCCAGCAGCCGGGACAGGAAGGAGACCCAGTACTTC. Its translation: CASSRDRKETQYF.